This TCR beta chain emerged from a study of Tregs in tolerant kidney transplant recipients. Mixed chimerism was transient after nonmyeloablative marrow transplants from related graft donors. Unstimulated regulatory T cells (CD4+CD25+CD127-), CD4+CD25- non-regulatory cells, CD4 and CD8 cells were FACS-sorted from thawed PBMCs. As concerns this clone: Its antigen is not identified.

Here immunoSEQ multiplex PCR was the method, and the copy in TCRdb shows in-frame clones only, minus some. The table records roughly 80,000 clones, over 75% of them present only once. CDR1 and CDR2 (germline): MDHEN, SYDVKM. Germline trimming cut 5 bases from V and 7 bases from J; bases unmatched to any gene: 11. The length of the CDR3 is 16 residues. Study conclusions and caveats: Validation in larger populations is needed because few patients were studied. For some patients, primers changed over time, blocking nucleotide-level comparison. The most relevant donor-specific Treg TCRbeta repertoire apparently came from expansion with activated donor B cells.

Specimen: CD4+ T cells from blood (PBMCs), collected 24 months after the transplant. This receptor was identified in a human patient who received a combined kidney and bone marrow transplant. Some T cells may trace back to the graft donor. The rearrangement links TRBV28 to TRBJ1-2; 12 bases agree with TRBD1. Here the CDR3 DNA reads TGTGCCAGCAGTCTCGGGACAGGGGGCGCGGTGACTGGCTACACCTTC. Its protein product is CASSLGTGGAVTGYTF.